The rows below give T cell receptor beta chains drawn from one sample of a study of blood T cell repertoires in COVID-19. Assay: immunoSEQ multiplex PCR; the TCRdb copy retains only in-frame clones and omits some. The sample yields around 68,000 clones, approximately 90% seen once. Sequencing used peripheral blood. Receptors originate from a human donor in a cohort sampled during active COVID-19. The CDR3 runs from the conserved cysteine through the conserved F or W. Fields, in order: V gene, clone size, J gene, D gene, CDR3 protein, CDR3 DNA. D genes are given only for firm matches. A row's size may be missing; if present it is once, few, many or a size class.

>TRBV7-9|.|TRBJ2-5|.
CASSRGETQYF
TGTGCCAGCAGCCGCGGAGAGACCCAGTACTTC
>TRBV6-2/TRBV6-3|.|TRBJ1-2|TRBD1
CASSRRLNQGAGGYTF
TGTGCCAGCAGTCGCCGACTCAATCAGGGGGCTGGTGGCTACACCTTC
>TRBV29-1|once|TRBJ2-2|TRBD1
CSVTGQGSNTGELFF
TGCAGCGTTACCGGACAGGGATCGAACACCGGGGAGCTGTTTTTT
>TRBV19|.|TRBJ2-3|.
CASSVSTDTQYF
TGTGCCAGTAGCGTATCCACAGATACGCAGTATTTT
>TRBV4-3|once|TRBJ2-7|.
CASSRGAGGTYEQYF
TGCGCCAGCAGCCGAGGGGCAGGGGGGACCTACGAGCAGTACTTC
>TRBV28|.|TRBJ2-3|.
CASTSPVYTDTQYF
TGTGCCAGCACGTCGCCAGTATACACAGATACGCAGTATTTT
>TRBV5-4|.|TRBJ2-3|.
CASSPSTRTGITDTQYF
TGTGCCAGCAGCCCCTCCACCCGAACAGGAATCACAGATACGCAGTATTTT
>TRBV11-2|.|TRBJ2-2|TRBD2
CASSRLAGGNTGELFF
TGTGCCAGCAGTCGTCTAGCGGGAGGAAACACCGGGGAGCTGTTTTTT
>TRBV28|.|TRBJ1-1|.
CASRGAAITEAFF
TGTGCCAGCAGGGGGGCCGCTATCACTGAAGCTTTCTTT
>TRBV10-3|few|TRBJ1-2|.
CAIGVRGRYTF
TGTGCCATCGGCGTGCGGGGTCGCTACACCTTC
>TRBV11-3|.|TRBJ2-7|TRBD2
CASSLESGAVYEQYF
TGTGCCAGCAGCTTAGAAAGCGGGGCAGTATACGAGCAGTACTTC
>TRBV9|.|TRBJ2-2|TRBD2
CASSAGLVPGELFF
TGTGCCAGCAGCGCCGGACTAGTCCCCGGGGAGCTGTTTTTT
>TRBV28|.|TRBJ1-2|.
CATPGPDSWRGYTF
TGTGCCACCCCAGGCCCCGACAGCTGGCGAGGCTACACCTTC
>TRBV3-1/TRBV3-2|.|TRBJ2-7|TRBD2
CASSQARLATYEQYF
TGTGCCAGCAGCCAAGCGAGACTAGCGACCTACGAGCAGTACTTC
>TRBV7-9|.|TRBJ2-3|.
CASSSTGSTDTQYF
TGTGCCAGCAGCTCAACAGGTAGCACAGATACGCAGTATTTT
>TRBV4-2|.|TRBJ2-1|.
CASSQGAFQGSSYNEQFF
TGTGCCAGCAGCCAAGGCGCTTTCCAGGGGAGCTCCTACAATGAGCAGTTCTTC
>TRBV3-1/TRBV3-2|.|TRBJ1-2|.
CASSQTRDTGYTF
TGTGCCAGCAGCCAAACAAGGGACACTGGCTACACCTTC
>TRBV7-6|few|TRBJ2-1|TRBD2
CASSLVSSGRAWNEQFF
TGTGCCAGCAGCTTAGTGAGTAGCGGGAGGGCCTGGAATGAGCAGTTCTTC
>TRBV27|.|TRBJ2-7|TRBD1
CASSDGQGNYEQYF
TGTGCCAGCAGTGACGGACAGGGAAACTACGAGCAGTACTTC
>TRBV20-1|.|TRBJ2-1|.
CSASEAGSNEQFF
TGCAGTGCCAGTGAAGCGGGCAGCAATGAGCAGTTCTTC
>TRBV21-1|.|TRBJ2-3|.
CASSNYTDTQYF
TGTGCCAGCAGCAACTACACAGATACGCAGTATTTT
>TRBV7-9|once|TRBJ1-4|.
CASSFFWKADNEKLFF
TGTGCCAGCAGCTTTTTTTGGAAAGCGGATAATGAAAAACTGTTTTTT
>TRBV11-2|.|TRBJ1-1|.
CASSLRTPQGNTEAFF
TGTGCCAGCAGCTTACGGACCCCACAGGGGAACACTGAAGCTTTCTTT
>TRBV11-2|.|TRBJ2-1|TRBD1
CASSFRGQGVNEQFF
TGTGCCAGCAGCTTCCGGGGACAGGGAGTCAATGAGCAGTTCTTC
>TRBV7-2|.|TRBJ1-2|.
CASTRPTGAYGYTF
TGTGCCAGCACTAGACCGACAGGAGCCTATGGCTACACCTTC
>TRBV7-2|.|TRBJ2-2|.
CASSPNRGGAGELFF
TGTGCCAGCAGCCCCAACAGGGGGGGGGCCGGGGAGCTGTTTTTT
>TRBV19|.|TRBJ2-7|TRBD2
CASSMRAGEYEQYF
TGTGCCAGTAGTATGAGGGCGGGAGAATACGAGCAGTACTTC
>TRBV28|.|TRBJ2-7|.
CASSWGKRYYEQYF
TGTGCCAGCAGTTGGGGAAAGCGGTACTACGAGCAGTACTTC
>TRBV19|.|TRBJ1-2|TRBD1
CASIQQGTYGYTF
TGTGCCAGTATCCAACAGGGGACCTATGGCTACACCTTC
>TRBV28|.|TRBJ2-2|TRBD2
CASSPQGGRRTGELFF
TGTGCCAGCAGTCCCCAAGGCGGGAGGCGTACCGGGGAGCTGTTTTTT
>TRBV19|.|TRBJ2-1|TRBD2
CASRGRGLGDNEQFF
TGTGCCAGTAGGGGGCGGGGACTAGGTGACAATGAGCAGTTCTTC
>TRBV28|.|TRBJ2-7|TRBD2
CASSFYNSGSTVQQYF
TGTGCCAGCAGTTTCTATAATAGCGGGAGTACAGTGCAGCAGTACTTC
>TRBV7-2|.|TRBJ2-7|TRBD2
CASSSPGGGTAADEQYF
TGTGCCAGCAGCTCCCCCGGGGGGGGTACAGCGGCCGACGAGCAGTACTTC
>TRBV4-3|.|TRBJ2-1|TRBD1
CASSQEGGQDPSYNEQFF
TGCGCCAGCAGCCAAGAAGGGGGACAGGACCCTTCCTACAATGAGCAGTTCTTC
>TRBV24-1|medium-sized|TRBJ1-5|TRBD1
CATSETGGAQPQHF
TGTGCCACCAGTGAGACAGGGGGGGCTCAGCCCCAGCATTTT
>TRBV5-4|.|TRBJ1-2|.
CASSVDSSYGYTF
TGTGCCAGCAGCGTAGACAGCTCCTATGGCTACACCTTC
>TRBV18|.|TRBJ2-2|TRBD2
CASSPQAGGNTGELFF
TGTGCCAGCTCACCACAAGCGGGAGGGAACACCGGGGAGCTGTTTTTT
>TRBV5-4|.|TRBJ1-5|.
CASSLDQGGGQPQHF
TGTGCCAGCAGCTTGGACCAGGGAGGTGGTCAGCCCCAGCATTTT
>TRBV9|.|TRBJ2-1|.
CASGEGSGPYNEQFF
TGTGCCAGTGGGGAAGGGAGCGGGCCCTACAATGAGCAGTTCTTC
>TRBV4-2|.|TRBJ2-3|TRBD2
CASSRKPGLAGAADTQYF
TGTGCCAGCAGCCGGAAGCCGGGACTAGCGGGAGCAGCAGATACGCAGTATTTT
>TRBV28|.|TRBJ1-1|.
CASSLSAGASTEAFF
TGTGCCAGCAGTTTGTCTGCAGGGGCGAGCACTGAAGCTTTCTTT
>TRBV19|.|TRBJ2-3|.
CASSIPPGGTDTQYF
TGTGCCAGTAGTATCCCGCCCGGGGGAACAGATACGCAGTATTTT
>TRBV4-3|.|TRBJ1-2|TRBD1
CASSHRTGGPNYGYTF
TGCGCCAGCAGCCACAGGACAGGGGGCCCTAACTATGGCTACACCTTC
>TRBV7-8|.|TRBJ2-2|TRBD1
CASSYSTGLVSGELFF
TGTGCCAGCAGCTACTCGACAGGGTTGGTCTCCGGGGAGCTGTTTTTT
>TRBV20-1|.|TRBJ1-2|TRBD1
CSATDRRGYTF
TGCAGTGCAACGGACAGGCGGGGCTACACCTTC
>TRBV5-1|once|TRBJ2-2|.
CASSPYLANTGELFF
TGCGCCAGCAGCCCATACTTAGCGAACACCGGGGAGCTGTTTTTT